The 18 T cell receptor beta chains in this list originate from one sample, sequenced in a study of Graves' ophthalmopathy and Graves' hyperthyroidism. Scientists amplified the TCR beta CDR3 regions from RNA transcripts. Scientists carried out first-round RT-PCR using HTBI primers and then a second-round multiplex PCR. MiXCR, applied by TCRdb to the multiplex PCR reads, yields one record per CDR3 protein. This sample carries 200,000 to 250,000 distinct CDR3 sequences, about 22% of them seen once, and the ten largest clones take around two fifths. Sequences were obtained from peripheral blood. The receptors originated from a woman aged 45-60 years with Graves' ophthalmopathy.

This clonotype has ten or more counts. The chain couples TRBV28 to TRBJ1-1, with D uncertain. The V and J ends lost 6 bases and 1 base respectively, with 15 bases between them. The CDR3 is 15 amino acids. CDR1 and CDR2 from the germline V gene are MDHEN and SYDVKM. The CDR3 nucleotides are TGTGCCAGCAGCCCCGTTGGGCTACAGAACACTGAAGCTTTCTTT. It specifies CASSPVGLQNTEAFF.

This clonotype was counted ten times or more. This chain links TRBV7-6 with TRBJ2-2, with TRBD2 matching over 13 bases. This CDR3 spans 20 amino acids. CDR1 and CDR2 (germline): SGHVS, FNYEAQ. J lost 4 bases, V lost 5 bases, and 16 bases had no gene match. The CDR3 nucleotides read TGTGCCAGCAGCCCCGCAAACGGACTAGCGGGAGTTATCAGCACCGGGGAGCTGTTTTTT. This translates into CASSPANGLAGVISTGELFF.

This clonotype was observed at least ten times. This sequence joins TRBV30 and TRBJ2-7; tentative D call: TRBD2 (7 bases). The CDR3 is 12 amino acids. Trimming removed 5 bases at V and 3 bases at J, with 11 bases between. Germline-derived CDR1 and CDR2 are GTSNPN and SVGIG (reference sequence). This CDR3 is CAWGGGGYEQYF. CDR3 DNA: TGTGCCTGGGGGGGAGGGGGCTACGAGCAGTACTTC.

The sample holds many counts of this clonotype. The chain employs TRBV5-1 and TRBJ2-7; 8 bases are a match to TRBD2. The V segment lost 0 bases and the J segment 0 bases; nucleotides outside the gene matches: 8. CDR3 size: 17 residues. Per the germline V gene, CDR1 is SGHRS and CDR2 is YFSETQ. The CDR3 DNA reads TGCGCCAGCAGCTTGGCTTTTGGCGGGACTAGCTCCTACGAGCAGTACTTC. This encodes CASSLAFGGTSSYEQYF.

This clonotype showed up many times. The chain uses TRBV10-1 and TRBJ2-2; D not certain. This CDR3 contains 15 residues. Trimming cost V 3 bases and J 1 base, with 9 bases left between them. The germline V gene has CDR1 WNHNN and CDR2 SYGVQD (reference sequence). The CDR3 coding sequence is TGCGCCAGCAGTGACCACCTCAAGAACACCGGGGAGCTGTTTTTT. Protein product: CASSDHLKNTGELFF.

The table lists this clonotype with many counts. The J gene is TRBJ1-1, the V gene TRBV14; TRBD1 matches at 7 bases. Trimming cost V 4 bases and J 8 bases; bases outside gene matches: 7. The CDR3 loop spans 13 amino acids. The germline CDR1 and CDR2 sequences are SGHDN and FVKESK. CDR3 DNA sequence: TGTGCCAGCAGCCGAAACCAGGGGGAGGAAGCTTTCTTT. This translates into CASSRNQGEEAFF.

This clonotype was seen at least ten times. This sequence joins TRBV7-2 and TRBJ1-1, with D tentatively TRBD1 (6 bases). The germline V gene encodes CDR1 SGHTA and CDR2 FQGNSA. V lost 3 bases, J lost 2 bases, and 13 bases lay in between. The CDR3 covers 15 residues. This CDR3 is CASSLGGSLNTEAFF. CDR3 DNA: TGTGCCAGCAGCTTGGGGGGCAGCTTAAACACTGAAGCTTTCTTT.

The chain joins TRBV18 to TRBJ2-5; TRBD2 matches 8 bases. Trimming took 6 bases from V and 1 from J; bases not matched to a gene: 4. Germline V gives CDR1 KGHSH, CDR2 LQKENI. The CDR3 covers 14 residues. The chain's CDR3 is CASSTGGRQETQYF. The CDR3 DNA sequence: TGTGCCAGCTCTACGGGGGGGCGCCAAGAGACCCAGTACTTC.

The gene calls are TRBV7-8 and TRBJ1-5; possible D gene TRBD1, 5 bases. V was cut by 1 base and J by 0 bases, with 10 bases left in between. This CDR3 region has 16 residues. Per germline, CDR1 SGHVS and CDR2 FQNEAQ. The CDR3 region is CASSLVSGHSNQPQHF. The CDR3 DNA reads TGTGCCAGCAGCTTAGTTTCAGGACATAGCAATCAGCCCCAGCATTTT.

Notes on this clonotype: The conserved closing phenylalanine or tryptophan is absent in this CDR3, likely reflecting a read error. This chain links TRBV19 with TRBJ2-7, with D tentatively TRBD1 (6 bases). Germline CDR1 is LNHDA and CDR2 is SQIVND (reference sequence). The CDR3 is 15 residues long. V lost 6 bases and J 4 bases, leaving 19 bases between the germline ends. The CDR3 sequence: CASSSTGTTRYEQYL. CDR3 nucleotide sequence: TGTGCCAGTAGCTCCACAGGGACCACCAGATACGAGCAGTACTTG.

This clonotype was seen ten or more times. V gene TRBV16 combines with J gene TRBJ2-2; D is uncertain. The V end was cut by 0 bases, the J end by 0 bases, with 5 bases between. The CDR3 consists of 15 residues. The germline V gene encodes CDR1 KGHSY and CDR2 FQNENV. The CDR3 loop reads CASSQSVANTGELFF. Written as DNA, the CDR3 is TGTGCCAGCAGCCAATCCGTGGCGAACACCGGGGAGCTGTTTTTT.

The chain employs TRBV27 and TRBJ2-5; the D call may be TRBD1 or TRBD2 (6 bases each). CDR1 MNHEY and CDR2 SMNVEV come from the germline V gene (reference sequence). This CDR3 spans 15 amino acids. Between the trimmed V and J ends, which lost 4 bases and 5 bases, there was a span of 17 bases. CDR3 in DNA: TGTGCCAGCAGTTACTCGTGGGGGGCTACTGAGACCCAGTACTTC. It specifies CASSYSWGATETQYF.

This clonotype was seen at least ten times. The chain recombines TRBV28 with TRBJ2-7; 9 bases are a match to TRBD2. CDR1 MDHEN and CDR2 SYDVKM come from the germline V gene. V lost 10 bases and J lost 4; bases outside the gene matches: 11. There are 14 residues in the CDR3. This CDR3 is CATSQGGLAYEQYF. CDR3 sequence (DNA): TGTGCCACCTCTCAAGGGGGACTAGCTTACGAGCAGTACTTC.

This clonotype occurred a few times. A much larger clone lies a single base off, so this may be a read error. CDR3 nucleotides: TGTGCCAGCAACCCTGGGGCCAACGTCCTGACTTTC. The encoded protein is CASNPGANVLTF. The chain carries TRBV7-9 and TRBJ2-6; D gene uncertain. Germline CDR1 is SEHNR and CDR2 is FQNEAQ (reference sequence). The CDR3 runs to 12 residues. V lost 7 bases to trimming and J lost 2 bases, with 3 bases between them.

This clonotype was recorded many times. The chain combines TRBV19 with TRBJ2-7; 8 nucleotides match TRBD1. Germline CDR1 is LNHDA and CDR2 is SQIVND (reference sequence). The CDR3 covers 14 residues. V shed 4 bases and J 6 bases; nucleotides not matched to a gene: 8. This CDR3 reads CASSKAPGGLEQYF. The CDR3 DNA sequence: TGTGCCAGTAGTAAGGCTCCAGGGGGCCTCGAGCAGTACTTC.

This clonotype was seen at least ten times. The rearrangement links TRBV28 to TRBJ1-2, with no clear D. CDR3 size: 14 residues. Trimming shortened V by 3 bases and J by 1 base, and 9 bases separated the two germline ends. CDR1 and CDR2 from the germline V gene are MDHEN and SYDVKM. The DNA for the CDR3 is TGTGCCAGCAGTTTTAATCAGATTAACTATGGCTACACCTTC. This codes for CASSFNQINYGYTF.

This clonotype was seen repeatedly, ten times or more. The chain joins TRBV5-1 to TRBJ2-1, with D perhaps being TRBD1 or TRBD2 (5 bases each). CDR1 and CDR2 (germline): SGHRS, YFSETQ. The V end was cut by 1 base, the J end by 2 bases, with 10 bases between. CDR3 length equals 15 residues. CDR3: CASSLRGDAYNEQFF. The CDR3 DNA reads TGCGCCAGCAGCTTGAGAGGGGACGCCTACAATGAGCAGTTCTTC.

There are a few counts of this clonotype. V is TRBV19 and J is TRBJ2-1, with D unclear. V was shortened by 6 bases and J by 9 bases, with 9 bases between the two germline ends. This CDR3 is built from 11 residues. Germline loops: CDR1 LNHDA, CDR2 SQIVND (reference sequence). CDR3 coding DNA: TGTGCCAGTAGCTTTGCTACTGAGCAGTTCTTC. It encodes CASSFATEQFF.